This T cell receptor (beta chain) was sequenced for a study of response to subunit inactivated influenza vaccine. Study observations and caveats: The authors offered the suggestion that each seasonal influenza vaccination recruits few new T cells.

Points on this clonotype: What it binds is not known.

V was shortened by 6 bases and J by 0 bases, with 19 bases between the two germline ends. Germline V gives CDR1 SGHRS, CDR2 YFSETQ. The CDR3 totals 17 residues. In TCRdb, the RT-PCR reads were re-called with MiXCR into one record per CDR3 protein. The table includes some 480,000 distinct CDR3 sequences, approximately 11% detected once. The TCR sequence derives from a man aged 45 to 65 who received an inactivated influenza vaccine. This specimen consisted of PBMCs from blood, obtained roughly 45 days after vaccination. The chain combines TRBV5-1 with TRBJ2-1; D might be TRBD2 (7 bases). Written as DNA, the CDR3 is TGCGCCAGCACCTTAGGGGGGGGAACAGACTCCTACAATGAGCAGTTCTTC. Its protein product is CASTLGGGTDSYNEQFF.